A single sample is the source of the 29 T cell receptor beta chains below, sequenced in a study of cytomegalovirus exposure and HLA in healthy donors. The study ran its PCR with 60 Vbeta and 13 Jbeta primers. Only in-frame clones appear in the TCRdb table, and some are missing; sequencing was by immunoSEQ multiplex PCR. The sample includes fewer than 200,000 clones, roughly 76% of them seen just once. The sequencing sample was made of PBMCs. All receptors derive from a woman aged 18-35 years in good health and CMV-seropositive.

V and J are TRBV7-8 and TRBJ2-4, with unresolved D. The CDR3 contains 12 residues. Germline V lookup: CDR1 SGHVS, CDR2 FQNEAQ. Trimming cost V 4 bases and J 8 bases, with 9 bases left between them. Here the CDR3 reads CASSYRVDIQYF. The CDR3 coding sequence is TGTGCCAGCAGCTATCGAGTAGACATTCAGTACTTC.

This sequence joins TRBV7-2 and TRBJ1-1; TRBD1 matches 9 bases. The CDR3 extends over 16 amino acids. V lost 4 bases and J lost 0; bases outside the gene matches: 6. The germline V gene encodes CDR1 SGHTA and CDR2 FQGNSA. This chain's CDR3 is CASSSRRTGVNTEAFF. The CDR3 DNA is TGTGCCAGCAGCTCACGTCGGACAGGGGTGAACACTGAAGCTTTCTTT.

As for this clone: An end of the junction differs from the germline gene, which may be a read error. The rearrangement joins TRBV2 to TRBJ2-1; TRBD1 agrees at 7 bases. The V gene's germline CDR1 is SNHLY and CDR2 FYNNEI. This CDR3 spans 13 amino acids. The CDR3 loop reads CASGDRDYNEQFF. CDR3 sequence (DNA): TGTGCCAGCGGTGACAGGGACTACAATGAGCAGTTCTTC.

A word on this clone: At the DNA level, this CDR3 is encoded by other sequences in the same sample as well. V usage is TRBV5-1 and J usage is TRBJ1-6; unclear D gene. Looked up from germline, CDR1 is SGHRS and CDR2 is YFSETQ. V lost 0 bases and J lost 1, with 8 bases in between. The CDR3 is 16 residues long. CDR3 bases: TGCGCCAGCAGCTTGGAGCCGGGATCCTATAATTCACCCCTCCACTTT. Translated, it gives CASSLEPGSYNSPLHF. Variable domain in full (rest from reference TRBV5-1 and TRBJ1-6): KAGVTQTPRYLIKTRGQQVTLSCSPISGHRSVSWYQQTPGQGLQFLFEYFSETQRNKGNFPGRFSGRQFSNSRSEMNVSTLELGDSALYLCASSLEPGSYNSPLHFGNGTRLTVT.

The DNA of the CDR3 is TGTGCCAGCAGTGTAATCTGGCAGACTGTCCCCTCCAATGAGCAGTTCTTC. Translated, it gives CASSVIWQTVPSNEQFF. This chain links TRBV6-1 with TRBJ2-1; D gene uncertain. Trimming stripped 4 bases from V and 6 bases from J, with 22 bases between. CDR3 length: 17 amino acids. CDR1 and CDR2 (germline): MNHNS, SASEGT.

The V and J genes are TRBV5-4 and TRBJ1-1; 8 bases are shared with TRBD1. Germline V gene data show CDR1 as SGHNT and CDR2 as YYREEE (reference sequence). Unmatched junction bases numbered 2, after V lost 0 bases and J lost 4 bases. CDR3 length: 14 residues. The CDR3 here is CASSLGQGFTEAFF. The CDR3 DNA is TGTGCCAGCAGCTTGGGACAGGGGTTCACTGAAGCTTTCTTT.

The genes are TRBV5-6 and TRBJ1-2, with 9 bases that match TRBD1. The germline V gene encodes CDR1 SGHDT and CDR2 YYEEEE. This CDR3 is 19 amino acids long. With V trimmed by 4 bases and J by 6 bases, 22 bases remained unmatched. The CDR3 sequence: CASSDFLGPLTGTGHGYTF. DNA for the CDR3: TGTGCCAGCAGCGATTTCCTTGGCCCCCTCACCGGGACAGGGCATGGCTACACCTTC.

The CDR3 DNA reads as TGTGCCAGCAGTGTGGGCGGGGCCGACAAAAACATTCAGTACTTC. The encoded protein is CASSVGGADKNIQYF. This chain links TRBV6-1 with TRBJ2-4, with TRBD2 as a possible D gene (6 bases). Germline V CDR1 and CDR2: MNHNS, SASEGT. The V end was cut by 4 bases, the J end by 3 bases, with 13 bases between. The CDR3 runs 15 residues.

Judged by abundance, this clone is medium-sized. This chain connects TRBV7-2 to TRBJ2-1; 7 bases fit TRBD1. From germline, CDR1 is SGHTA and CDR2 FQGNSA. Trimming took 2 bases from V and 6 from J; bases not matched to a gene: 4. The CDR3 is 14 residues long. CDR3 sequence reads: CASSLPTGVNEQFF. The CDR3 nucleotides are TGTGCCAGCAGCTTACCCACAGGGGTCAATGAGCAGTTCTTC.

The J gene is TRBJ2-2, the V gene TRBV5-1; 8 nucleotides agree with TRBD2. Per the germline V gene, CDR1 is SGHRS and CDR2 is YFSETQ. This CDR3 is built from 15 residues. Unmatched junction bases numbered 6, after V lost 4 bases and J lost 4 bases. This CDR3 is CASSRGGQSTGELFF. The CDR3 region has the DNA TGCGCCAGCAGCCGGGGGGGGCAGAGCACCGGGGAGCTGTTTTTT.

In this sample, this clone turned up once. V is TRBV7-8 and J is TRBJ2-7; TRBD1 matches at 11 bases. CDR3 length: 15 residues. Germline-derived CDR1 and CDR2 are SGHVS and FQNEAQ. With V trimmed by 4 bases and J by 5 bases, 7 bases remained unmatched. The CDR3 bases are TGTGCCAGCAGCTCGCGGACAGGGGGCTTCGACGAGCAGTACTTC. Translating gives CASSSRTGGFDEQYF.

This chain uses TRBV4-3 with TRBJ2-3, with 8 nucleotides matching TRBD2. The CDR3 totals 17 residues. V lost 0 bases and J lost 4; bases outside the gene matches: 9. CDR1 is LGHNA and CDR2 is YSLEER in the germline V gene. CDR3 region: CASSQEVPAGASDTQYF. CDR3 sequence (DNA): TGCGCCAGCAGCCAAGAGGTTCCAGCGGGGGCATCAGATACGCAGTATTTT.

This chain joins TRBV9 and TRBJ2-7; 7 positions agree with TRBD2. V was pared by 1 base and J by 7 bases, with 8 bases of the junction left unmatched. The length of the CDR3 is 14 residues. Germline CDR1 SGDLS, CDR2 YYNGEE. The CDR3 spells CASSVSPRGEEQYF. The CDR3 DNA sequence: TGTGCCAGCAGCGTATCCCCCCGGGGGGAAGAGCAGTACTTC. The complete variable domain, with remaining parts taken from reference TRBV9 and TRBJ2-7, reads DSGVTQTPKHLITATGQRVTLRCSPRSGDLSVYWYQQSLDQGLQFLIQYYNGEERAKGNILERFSAQQFPDLHSELNLSSLELGDSALYFCASSVSPRGEEQYFGPGTRLTVT.

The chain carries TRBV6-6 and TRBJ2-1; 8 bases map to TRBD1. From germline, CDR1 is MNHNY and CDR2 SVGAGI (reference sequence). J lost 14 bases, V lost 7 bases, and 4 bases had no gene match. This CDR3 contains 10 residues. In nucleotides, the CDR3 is TGTGCCAGCAAGAGACAGGGGAAGTTCTTC. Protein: CASKRQGKFF.

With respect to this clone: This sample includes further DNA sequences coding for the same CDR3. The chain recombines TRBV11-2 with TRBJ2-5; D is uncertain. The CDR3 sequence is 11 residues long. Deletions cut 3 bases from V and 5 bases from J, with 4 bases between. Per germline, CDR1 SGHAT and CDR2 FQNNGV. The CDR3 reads CASSFSETQYF. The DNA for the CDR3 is TGTGCCAGCAGCTTTTCGGAGACCCAGTACTTC.

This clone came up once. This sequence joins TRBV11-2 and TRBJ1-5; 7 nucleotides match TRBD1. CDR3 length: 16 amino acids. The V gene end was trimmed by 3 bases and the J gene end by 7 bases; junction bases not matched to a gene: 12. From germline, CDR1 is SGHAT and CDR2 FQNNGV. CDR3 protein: CASSFSLTGRGQPQHF. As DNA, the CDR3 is TGTGCCAGCAGCTTTTCATTGACAGGGCGAGGCCAGCCCCAGCATTTT. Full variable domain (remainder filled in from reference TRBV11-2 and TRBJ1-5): EAGVAQSPRYKIIEKRQSVAFWCNPISGHATLYWYQQILGQGPKLLIQFQNNGVVDDSQLPKDRFSAERLKGVDSTLKIQPAKLEDSAVYLCASSFSLTGRGQPQHFGDGTRLSIL.

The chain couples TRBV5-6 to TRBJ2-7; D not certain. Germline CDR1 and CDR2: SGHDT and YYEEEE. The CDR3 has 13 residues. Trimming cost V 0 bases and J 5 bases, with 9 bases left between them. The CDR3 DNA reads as TGTGCCAGCAGCTTGGCAGGTACTGACGAGCAGTACTTC. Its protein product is CASSLAGTDEQYF. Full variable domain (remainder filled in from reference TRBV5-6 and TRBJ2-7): DAGVTQSPTHLIKTRGQQVTLRCSPKSGHDTVSWYQQALGQGPQFIFQYYEEEERQRGNFPDRFSGHQFPNYSSELNVNALLLGDSALYLCASSLAGTDEQYFGPGTRLTVT.

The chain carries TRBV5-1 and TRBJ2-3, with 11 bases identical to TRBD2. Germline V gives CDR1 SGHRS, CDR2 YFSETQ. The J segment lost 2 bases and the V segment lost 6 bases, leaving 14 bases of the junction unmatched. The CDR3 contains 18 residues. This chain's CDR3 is CASTSGGLAGGYTDTQYF. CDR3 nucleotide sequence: TGCGCCAGCACCTCCGGCGGGCTAGCGGGGGGCTACACAGATACGCAGTATTTT.

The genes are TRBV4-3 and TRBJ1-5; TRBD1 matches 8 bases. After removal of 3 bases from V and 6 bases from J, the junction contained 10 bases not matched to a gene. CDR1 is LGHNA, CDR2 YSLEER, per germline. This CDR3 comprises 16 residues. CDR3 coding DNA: TGCGCCAGCAGCCAGCAGTTCGGGACAGGCTCTCAGCCCCAGCATTTT. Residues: CASSQQFGTGSQPQHF.

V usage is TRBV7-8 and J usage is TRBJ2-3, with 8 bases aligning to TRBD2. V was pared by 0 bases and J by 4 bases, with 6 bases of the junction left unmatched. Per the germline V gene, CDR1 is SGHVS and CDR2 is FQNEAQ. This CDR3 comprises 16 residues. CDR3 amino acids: CASSLAPGRDPDTQYF. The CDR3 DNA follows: TGTGCCAGCAGCTTAGCGCCCGGGAGGGACCCAGATACGCAGTATTTT.

CDR3 bases: TGTGCCACCATAGCGGGGTCCCTCGTAGGCAATGAGCAGTTCTTC. Its translation is CATIAGSLVGNEQFF. This chain connects TRBV7-9 to TRBJ2-1, with TRBD2 identical over 8 bases. Trimming took 10 bases from V and 6 from J; bases not matched to a gene: 14. The CDR3 runs 15 residues. The germline gives CDR1 SEHNR, CDR2 FQNEAQ (reference sequence). The full variable domain, completed using reference TRBV7-9 and TRBJ2-1, is DTGVSQNPRHKITKRGQNVTFRCDPISEHNRLYWYRQTLGQGPEFLTYFQNEAQLEKSRLLSDRFSAERPKGSFSTLEIQRTEQGDSAMYLCATIAGSLVGNEQFFGPGTRLTVL.

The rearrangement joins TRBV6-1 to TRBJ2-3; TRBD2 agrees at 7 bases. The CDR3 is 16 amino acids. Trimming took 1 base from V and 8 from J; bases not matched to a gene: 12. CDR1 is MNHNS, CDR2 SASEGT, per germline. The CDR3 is CASSEGLAPVEGTQYF. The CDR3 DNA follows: TGTGCCAGCAGTGAAGGACTAGCCCCCGTTGAGGGTACGCAGTATTTT.

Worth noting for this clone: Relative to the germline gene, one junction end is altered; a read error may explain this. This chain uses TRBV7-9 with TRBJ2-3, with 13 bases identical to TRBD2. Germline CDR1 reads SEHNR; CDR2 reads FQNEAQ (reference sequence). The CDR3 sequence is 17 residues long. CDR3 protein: CASSLGLAGARTDTQYF. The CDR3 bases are TGTGCCAGCAGTTTAGGACTAGCGGGGGCCCGCACAGATACGCAGTATTTT.

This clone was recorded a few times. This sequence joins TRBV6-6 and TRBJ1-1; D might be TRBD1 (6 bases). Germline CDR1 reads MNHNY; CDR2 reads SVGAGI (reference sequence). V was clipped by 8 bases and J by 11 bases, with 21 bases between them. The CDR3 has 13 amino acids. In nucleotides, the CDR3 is TGTGCCAGCCAGTCAGGGGTAAGATCACGGGCTTTCTTT. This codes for CASQSGVRSRAFF.

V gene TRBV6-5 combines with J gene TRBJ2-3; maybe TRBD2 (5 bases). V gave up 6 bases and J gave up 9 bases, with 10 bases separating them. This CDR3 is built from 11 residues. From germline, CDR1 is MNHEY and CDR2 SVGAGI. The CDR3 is CASSPGLTQYF. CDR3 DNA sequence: TGTGCCAGCAGCCCTGGACTCACGCAGTATTTT.

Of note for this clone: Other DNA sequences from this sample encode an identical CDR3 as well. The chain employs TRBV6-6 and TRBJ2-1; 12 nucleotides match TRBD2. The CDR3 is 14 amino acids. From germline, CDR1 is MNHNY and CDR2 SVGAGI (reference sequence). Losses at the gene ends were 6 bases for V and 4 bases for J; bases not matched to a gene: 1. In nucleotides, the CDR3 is TGTGCCAGCAGACTAGCGGGGGGATACAATGAGCAGTTCTTC. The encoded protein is CASRLAGGYNEQFF.

CDR3 nucleotides: TGCAGCGCCCGGGCCGGGGAGCTGTTTTTT. This encodes CSARAGELFF. This chain links TRBV29-1 with TRBJ2-2; D is ambiguous. V was trimmed by 7 bases and J by 6 bases, leaving 6 bases between them. The CDR3 covers 10 residues. From germline, CDR1 is SQVTM and CDR2 ANQGSEA.

The CDR3 sequence is CSVLLDGTDSYNEQFF. CDR3 DNA sequence: TGCAGCGTTTTATTAGACGGGACAGACTCCTACAATGAGCAGTTCTTC. The chain employs TRBV29-1 and TRBJ2-1, with TRBD1 matching over 7 bases. Germline assignment: CDR1 SQVTM and CDR2 ANQGSEA. The V and J ends lost 5 bases and 0 bases, in that order; junction bases with no gene match: 10. The CDR3 totals 16 residues.

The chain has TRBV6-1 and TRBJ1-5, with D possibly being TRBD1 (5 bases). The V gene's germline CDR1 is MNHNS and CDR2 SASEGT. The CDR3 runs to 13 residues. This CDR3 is CVTTGDWGQPQHF. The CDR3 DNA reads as TGTGTAACTACAGGAGACTGGGGTCAGCCCCAGCATTTT.